The following is a T cell receptor beta chain sequence with its context. What it recognizes is unknown. The sample originates from a study of CD4 T cells in relation to SARS-CoV-2 and coronaviruses. TCRdb's copy holds only in-frame clones and misses some; the assay was immunoSEQ multiplex PCR. The sample records around 12,000 clones, around 73% being singletons. The germline V and J ends were trimmed by 0 bases and 5 bases, with 8 bases remaining between them. In germline, CDR1 is SGDLS, CDR2 YYNGEE. The CDR3 loop spans 14 amino acids. Before the COVID-19 pandemic, during about 2011-2019, CD4+ T cells were taken from unexposed donors. Isolation of CD4+ T cells took place after around eleven days in culture.

The clonotype was recovered from a human donor in good health. This chain connects TRBV9 to TRBJ1-4; no clear D gene. Source material: CD4+ T cells from PBMCs, cultured in vitro. The CDR3 bases are TGTGCCAGCAGCGTAGACGGACGAAATGAAAAACTGTTTTTT. Protein sequence: CASSVDGRNEKLFF.